What follows are 17 T cell receptor beta chains derived from one specimen sequenced in a study of blood T cell repertoires in COVID-19. Libraries were prepared by immunoSEQ multiplex PCR; TCRdb keeps only in-frame clonotypes and omits some of them. Here the sample spans about 140,000 clones, about 74% being singletons. Material: peripheral blood. The receptors originated from a man in his fifties with acute or convalescent COVID-19.

This clone was recorded at least ten times. The CDR3 coding sequence is TGTGCCAGCAGCCAAGAACGTCTAGGGGCAGGGGTTCATTGGGAGACCCAGTACTTC. Protein product: CASSQERLGAGVHWETQYF. The chain links TRBV4-2 to TRBJ2-5, with D perhaps TRBD1 (6 bases). Trimming cost V 0 bases and J 5 bases, with 25 bases left between them. CDR1 and CDR2 from the germline V gene are LGHNA and YNFKEQ. This CDR3 has 19 amino acids.

This sequence joins TRBV5-1 and TRBJ1-6, with D possibly being TRBD1 (5 bases). The V and J ends lost 0 bases and 5 bases respectively, with 18 bases between them. CDR1 and CDR2 from the germline V gene are SGHRS and YFSETQ. The CDR3 contains 18 residues. The CDR3 here is CASSLASGIQGNNSPLHF. In DNA form, the CDR3 reads TGCGCCAGCAGCTTGGCCTCAGGTATCCAGGGTAATAATTCACCCCTCCACTTT.

V gene TRBV24-1 combines with J gene TRBJ2-5, with TRBD1 matching over 7 bases. The CDR3 runs to 15 residues. Germline CDR1 and CDR2: KGHDR and SFDVKD. The J segment lost 0 bases and the V segment lost 5 bases, leaving 5 bases of the junction unmatched. The CDR3, as DNA: TGTGCCACCAGTGGACTGACAGGGAACCAAGAGACCCAGTACTTC. Translated, it gives CATSGLTGNQETQYF.

J is TRBJ1-1 and V is TRBV5-4; D is perhaps TRBD1 (5 bases). The germline V gene encodes CDR1 SGHNT and CDR2 YYREEE (reference sequence). V was shortened by 4 bases and J by 1 base, with 11 bases between the two germline ends. The CDR3 is made up of 14 amino acids. The CDR3 sequence: CASSTSGGNTEAFF. CDR3 coding DNA: TGTGCCAGCAGCACTTCCGGGGGGAACACTGAAGCTTTCTTT. Looking up the rest from reference TRBV5-4 and TRBJ1-1 gives the full variable domain: ETGVTQSPTHLIKTRGQQVTLRCSSQSGHNTVSWYQQALGQGPQFIFQYYREEENGRGNFPPRFSGLQFPNYSSELNVNALELDDSALYLCASSTSGGNTEAFFGQGTRLTVV.

The chain recombines TRBV19 with TRBJ1-1; D gene uncertain. The germline gives CDR1 LNHDA, CDR2 SQIVND (reference sequence). The CDR3 loop spans 14 amino acids. The V gene lost 1 base and the J gene lost 1 base, with 7 bases spanning the gap. CDR3 in DNA: TGTGCCAGTAGTATAGGTTTCCAGAACACTGAAGCTTTCTTT. It encodes CASSIGFQNTEAFF.

The chain recombines TRBV10-2 with TRBJ1-5; TRBD1 might be the D (5 bases). Germline CDR1 reads WSHSY; CDR2 reads SAAADI. The V end lost 0 bases, the J end lost 6 bases, and 15 bases lay between the germline ends. The CDR3 totals 16 residues. The CDR3 spells CASSESGEGSGQPQHF. DNA of the CDR3: TGCGCCAGCAGTGAGTCGGGGGAGGGGAGCGGTCAGCCCCAGCATTTT.

The CDR3 loop is CASSLSWTGRTEAFF. CDR3 in DNA: TGTGCCAGCAGTTTATCGTGGACAGGGAGAACTGAAGCTTTCTTT. The chain combines TRBV27 with TRBJ1-1, with TRBD1 matching 8 bases. Trimming cost V 0 bases and J 5 bases; bases outside gene matches: 5. This CDR3 has 15 amino acids. CDR1 MNHEY and CDR2 SMNVEV come from the germline V gene (reference sequence).

The chain joins TRBV5-1 to TRBJ1-2; no clear D gene. Germline-derived CDR1 and CDR2 are SGHRS and YFSETQ. Trimming stripped 0 bases from V and 4 bases from J, with 10 bases between. This CDR3 is 14 amino acids long. The CDR3 sequence: CASSLAPGGYGYTF. For the CDR3, the DNA is TGCGCCAGCAGCTTGGCCCCGGGTGGCTATGGCTACACCTTC.

The rearrangement uses TRBV3-1 (or the pseudogene TRBV3-2) and TRBJ2-1; weak D call: TRBD2 (5 bases). Germline-derived CDR1 and CDR2 are LGHDT and YNNKEL (reference sequence). The V gene lost 1 base and the J gene lost 7 bases, with 17 bases spanning the gap. This CDR3 region has 16 residues. The CDR3 nucleotides are TGTGCCAGCAGCCAAGTGCCTAGCACTGTAAGGAATGAGCAGTTCTTC. Translated: CASSQVPSTVRNEQFF.

The V call is TRBV24-1, the J call TRBJ2-3; 15 bases are a match to TRBD2. The CDR3 length is 20 residues. Germline V gives CDR1 KGHDR, CDR2 SFDVKD. Losses at the gene ends were 3 bases for V and 0 bases for J; bases not matched to a gene: 9. The CDR3: CATSDPPGLAGGRSTDTQYF. The CDR3 region has the DNA TGTGCCACCAGTGATCCTCCGGGACTAGCGGGGGGAAGAAGCACAGATACGCAGTATTTT.

The chain recombines TRBV19 with TRBJ1-4; a possible D gene is TRBD1 (5 bases). The CDR3 consists of 16 residues. Per germline, CDR1 LNHDA and CDR2 SQIVND (reference sequence). The V gene lost 2 bases and the J gene lost 8 bases, with 18 bases spanning the gap. The CDR3 nucleotides are TGTGCCAGTAGTATATCCTGGGGCAGGGAACAAGAAAAACTGTTTTTT. Translating it yields CASSISWGREQEKLFF.

V gene TRBV2 combines with J gene TRBJ2-1; 14 nucleotides line up with TRBD2. This CDR3 comprises 17 residues. The trim removed 6 bases at V and 10 bases at J, leaving 14 bases unmatched. Germline CDR1 SNHLY, CDR2 FYNNEI. The CDR3 protein is CASRPGLAGGRGGEQFF. The CDR3 nucleotides read TGTGCCAGCAGGCCTGGACTAGCGGGGGGCCGCGGTGGGGAGCAGTTCTTC.

This chain joins TRBV5-8 and TRBJ2-1, with 14 bases identical to TRBD2. The CDR3 is 16 residues long. In germline, CDR1 is SGHTS, CDR2 YDEGEE. V lost 5 bases, J lost 3 bases, and 4 bases stayed unmatched. CDR3 nucleotides: TGTGCCAGCAGATCCGGACTAGCGGGGGGCTACAATGAGCAGTTCTTC. Protein product: CASRSGLAGGYNEQFF. Together with reference TRBV5-8 and TRBJ2-1, the CDR3 gives the full variable domain: EAGVTQSPTHLIKTRGQQATLRCSPISGHTSVYWYQQALGLGLQFLLWYDEGEERNRGNFPPRFSGRQFPNYSSELNVNALELEDSALYLCASRSGLAGGYNEQFFGPGTRLTVL.

The chain combines TRBV29-1 with TRBJ2-3; 13 bases are a match to TRBD2. Trimming at V came to 6 bases and at J to 5 bases, leaving 5 bases not matched to a gene. Per the germline V gene, CDR1 is SQVTM and CDR2 is ANQGSEA. The CDR3 sequence is 14 residues long. The CDR3 DNA reads as TGCAGCGTGAGGACTAGCGGGGGTTTAGATACGCAGTATTTT. Amino acid sequence: CSVRTSGGLDTQYF.

J is TRBJ1-2 and V is TRBV6-5, with 12 positions matching TRBD1. V was clipped by 8 bases and J by 5 bases; unmatched bases: 6. The CDR3 has 14 amino acids. Germline values: CDR1 MNHEY, CDR2 SVGAGI. Here the CDR3 reads CASAPGQGAYGYTF. The CDR3 DNA reads TGTGCCAGCGCTCCGGGACAGGGGGCGTATGGCTACACCTTC.

As for this clone: This specimen includes other DNA sequences encoding the same CDR3. The chain joins TRBV5-1 to TRBJ1-2, with D perhaps matching TRBD1 (5 bases). This CDR3 is built from 13 residues. CDR1 and CDR2 (germline): SGHRS, YFSETQ. V lost 0 bases and J lost 2, with 5 bases in between. CDR3 nucleotide sequence: TGCGCCAGCAGCTTGGGACAGAACTATGGCTACACCTTC. Protein: CASSLGQNYGYTF.

CDR3 nucleotide sequence: TGTGCCAGCAGCTTAGGCAGGGGGTCCCAGCCCCAGCATTTT. This gives the protein CASSLGRGSQPQHF. This rearrangement joins TRBV11-2 to TRBJ1-5; TRBD1 matches at 7 bases. This CDR3 contains 14 residues. The ends lost 1 base at V and 7 bases at J; junction bases unmatched: 4. CDR1 is SGHAT, CDR2 FQNNGV, per germline.